Listed below are T cell receptor beta chains from one sample, sequenced in a study of CD4 T cells in relation to SARS-CoV-2 and coronaviruses. Assay: immunoSEQ multiplex PCR; the TCRdb copy retains only in-frame clones and omits some. The sample gives 25,000 to 30,000 clones, approximately 73% of which show up once; 20% to 25% is in the top ten. These receptors' antigens are unknown. Sequenced input: CD4+ T cells from PBMCs, cultured in vitro. Receptors originate from a human donor in good health. Each CDR3 is given without its conserved first and last residue. Each record gives: clone size, V gene, CDR3 protein. Rows may omit the clone size; those that give it use once, few, many or a size class.

clone_size: .; v_call: TRBV7-6; cdr3_aa: ASSWDRGDNSPLH
clone_size: .; v_call: TRBV19; cdr3_aa: ASSMAGIMNTEAF
clone_size: .; v_call: TRBV3-1/TRBV3-2; cdr3_aa: ASSQRTGNSGANVLT
clone_size: few; v_call: TRBV25-1; cdr3_aa: ASSELTGPGAFNEQY
clone_size: few; v_call: TRBV29-1; cdr3_aa: SVGEASYEQY
clone_size: .; v_call: TRBV4-2; cdr3_aa: ASSQDYVAADTQY
clone_size: few; v_call: TRBV5-1; cdr3_aa: ASSSGPSNTEAF
clone_size: .; v_call: TRBV5-6; cdr3_aa: ASSWGLGTAEQY
clone_size: few; v_call: TRBV9; cdr3_aa: ASSVTSGNHEQY
clone_size: .; v_call: TRBV18; cdr3_aa: ASSPFGVENTEAF
clone_size: .; v_call: TRBV10-3; cdr3_aa: AISEGTGLNYEQY
clone_size: .; v_call: TRBV5-6; cdr3_aa: ASIRVSSYNEQF
clone_size: .; v_call: TRBV6-2/TRBV6-3; cdr3_aa: ASSSLSNQPQH
clone_size: .; v_call: TRBV6-9; cdr3_aa: ASTDYRGRRISYEQY
clone_size: .; v_call: TRBV5-1; cdr3_aa: ASSLNPRGRAYNEQF
clone_size: .; v_call: TRBV28; cdr3_aa: ASKTGIDYGYT
clone_size: once; v_call: TRBV12-3/TRBV12-4; cdr3_aa: ASSLTGNTIY
clone_size: .; v_call: TRBV10-3; cdr3_aa: AIRPGQQETQY
clone_size: once; v_call: TRBV6-5; cdr3_aa: ASSLSSHSNQPQH
clone_size: .; v_call: TRBV7-2; cdr3_aa: ASSFGKVRELF
clone_size: .; v_call: TRBV20-1; cdr3_aa: SAASAGELF
clone_size: once; v_call: TRBV28; cdr3_aa: ASYMGGLREKLF
clone_size: .; v_call: TRBV30; cdr3_aa: AWTHGLAGAEDTQY
clone_size: .; v_call: TRBV5-1; cdr3_aa: ASSLMLDRGPDTQY
clone_size: .; v_call: TRBV19; cdr3_aa: ASSQTGTHSGNTIY
clone_size: .; v_call: TRBV7-6; cdr3_aa: ASSAQGAGQPQH
clone_size: .; v_call: TRBV7-9; cdr3_aa: ASSLVWESNTIY
clone_size: .; v_call: TRBV9; cdr3_aa: ASSDTDRVEDTQY
clone_size: .; v_call: TRBV7-6; cdr3_aa: ASSLGGRLTDTQY
clone_size: .; v_call: TRBV30; cdr3_aa: AWSDLKEKLF
clone_size: .; v_call: TRBV7-2; cdr3_aa: ASSLAGVAYGYT
clone_size: once; v_call: TRBV7-9; cdr3_aa: ASSPTLLAKNIQY
clone_size: .; v_call: TRBV2; cdr3_aa: ASTPDSQGTQY
clone_size: .; v_call: TRBV6-5; cdr3_aa: ASSLRISGANVLT
clone_size: .; v_call: TRBV29-1; cdr3_aa: SVALGGETY
clone_size: .; v_call: TRBV20-1; cdr3_aa: SASTGTGMAIDTQY
clone_size: .; v_call: TRBV6-6; cdr3_aa: ASSRGQGARAF
clone_size: .; v_call: TRBV9; cdr3_aa: ASGRTGESQPQH
clone_size: .; v_call: TRBV2; cdr3_aa: ASSPGMYSPLH
clone_size: few; v_call: TRBV19; cdr3_aa: ASSTRTGLGQPQH
clone_size: .; v_call: TRBV14; cdr3_aa: ASSPKGGRSPLAGELF